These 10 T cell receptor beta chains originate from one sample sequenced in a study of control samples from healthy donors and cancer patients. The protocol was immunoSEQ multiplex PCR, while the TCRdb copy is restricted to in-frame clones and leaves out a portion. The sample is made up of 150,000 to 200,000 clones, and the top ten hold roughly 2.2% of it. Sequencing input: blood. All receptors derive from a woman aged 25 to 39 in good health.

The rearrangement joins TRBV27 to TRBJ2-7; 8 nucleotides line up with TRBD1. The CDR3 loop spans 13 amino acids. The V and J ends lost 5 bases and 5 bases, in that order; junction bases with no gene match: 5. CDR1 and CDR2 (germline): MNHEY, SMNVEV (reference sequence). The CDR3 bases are TGTGCCAGCAGTCCATTACAGGGGGACGAGCAGTACTTC. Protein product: CASSPLQGDEQYF.

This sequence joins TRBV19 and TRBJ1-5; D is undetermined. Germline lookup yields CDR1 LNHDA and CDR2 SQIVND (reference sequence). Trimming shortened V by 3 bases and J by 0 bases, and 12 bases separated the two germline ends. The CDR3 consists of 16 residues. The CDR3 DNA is TGTGCCAGTAGTATTGACGTCAACTATAGCAATCAGCCCCAGCATTTT. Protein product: CASSIDVNYSNQPQHF.

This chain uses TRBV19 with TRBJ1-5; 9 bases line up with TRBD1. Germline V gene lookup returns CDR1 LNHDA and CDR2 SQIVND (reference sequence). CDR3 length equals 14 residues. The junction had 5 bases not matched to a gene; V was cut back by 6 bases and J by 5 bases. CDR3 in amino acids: CASSRGQGHQPQHF. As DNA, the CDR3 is TGTGCCAGTAGCCGAGGACAGGGGCATCAGCCCCAGCATTTT.

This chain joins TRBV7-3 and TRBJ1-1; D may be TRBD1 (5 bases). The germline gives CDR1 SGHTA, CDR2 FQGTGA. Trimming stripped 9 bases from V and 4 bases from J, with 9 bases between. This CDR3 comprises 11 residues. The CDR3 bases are TGTGCCAGAGCAGGGACCACTGAAGCTTTCTTT. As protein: CARAGTTEAFF.

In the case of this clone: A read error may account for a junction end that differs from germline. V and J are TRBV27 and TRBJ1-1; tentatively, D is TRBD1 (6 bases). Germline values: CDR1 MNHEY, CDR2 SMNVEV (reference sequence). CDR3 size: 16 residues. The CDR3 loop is CASSAQTGQMKTEAFF. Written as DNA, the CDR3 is TGTGCCAGCAGTGCCCAAACGGGACAAATGAAGACTGAAGCTTTCTTT.

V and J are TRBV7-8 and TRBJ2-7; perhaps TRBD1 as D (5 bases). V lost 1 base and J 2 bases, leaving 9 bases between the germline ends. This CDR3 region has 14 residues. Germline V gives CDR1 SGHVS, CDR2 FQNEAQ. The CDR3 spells CASSLGIGAYEQYF. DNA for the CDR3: TGTGCCAGCAGCTTAGGAATAGGGGCCTACGAGCAGTACTTC.

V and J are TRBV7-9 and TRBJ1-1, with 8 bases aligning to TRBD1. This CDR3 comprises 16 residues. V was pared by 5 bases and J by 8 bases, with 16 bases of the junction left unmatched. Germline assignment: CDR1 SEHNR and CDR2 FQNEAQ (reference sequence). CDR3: CASSPRFVAGGAEAFF. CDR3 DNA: TGTGCCAGCAGCCCCCGTTTCGTAGCAGGGGGCGCCGAAGCTTTCTTT.

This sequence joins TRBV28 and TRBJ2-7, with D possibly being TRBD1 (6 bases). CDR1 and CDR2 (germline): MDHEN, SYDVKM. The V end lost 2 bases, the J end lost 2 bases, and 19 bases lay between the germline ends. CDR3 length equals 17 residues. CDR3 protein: CASSLQVSGEDAYEQYF. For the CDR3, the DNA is TGTGCCAGCAGTTTACAGGTTTCAGGGGAAGATGCCTACGAGCAGTACTTC.

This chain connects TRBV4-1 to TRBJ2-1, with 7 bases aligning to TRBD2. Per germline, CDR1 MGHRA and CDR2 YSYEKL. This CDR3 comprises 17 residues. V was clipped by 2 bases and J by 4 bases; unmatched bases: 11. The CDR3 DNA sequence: TGCGCCAGCAGCCAAACCAGTCTAGCGGTAGAATACAATGAGCAGTTCTTC. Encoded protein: CASSQTSLAVEYNEQFF.

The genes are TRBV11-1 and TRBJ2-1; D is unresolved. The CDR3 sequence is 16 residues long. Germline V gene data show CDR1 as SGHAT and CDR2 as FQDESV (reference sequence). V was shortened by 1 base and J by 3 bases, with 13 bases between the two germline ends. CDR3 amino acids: CASSLDLLPNYNEQFF. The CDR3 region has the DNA TGTGCCAGCAGCTTAGACCTACTCCCCAACTACAATGAGCAGTTCTTC.